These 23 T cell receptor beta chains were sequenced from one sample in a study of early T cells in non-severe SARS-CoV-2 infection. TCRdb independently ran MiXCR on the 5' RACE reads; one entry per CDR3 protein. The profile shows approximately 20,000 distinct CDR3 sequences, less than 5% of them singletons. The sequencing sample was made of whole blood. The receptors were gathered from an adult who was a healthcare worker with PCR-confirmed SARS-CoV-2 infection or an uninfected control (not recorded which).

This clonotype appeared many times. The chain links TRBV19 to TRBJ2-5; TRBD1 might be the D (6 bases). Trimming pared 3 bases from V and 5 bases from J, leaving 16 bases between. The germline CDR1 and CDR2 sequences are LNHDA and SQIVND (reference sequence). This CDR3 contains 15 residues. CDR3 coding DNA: TGTGCCAGTAGTATCGGGACACTTGAAGTGGAGACCCAGTACTTC. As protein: CASSIGTLEVETQYF. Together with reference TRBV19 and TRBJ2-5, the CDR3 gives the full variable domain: DGGITQSPKYLFRKEGQNVTLSCEQNLNHDAMYWYRQDPGQGLRLIYYSQIVNDFQKGDIAEGYSVSREKKESFPLTVTSAQKNPTAFYLCASSIGTLEVETQYFGPGTRLLVL.

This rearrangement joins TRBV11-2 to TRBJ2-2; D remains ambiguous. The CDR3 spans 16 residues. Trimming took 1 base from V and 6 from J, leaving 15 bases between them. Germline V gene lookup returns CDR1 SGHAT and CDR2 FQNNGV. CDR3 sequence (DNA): TGTGCCAGCAGCTTAGGGCACTTCGCCTCGTCCGGGGAGCTGTTTTTT. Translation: CASSLGHFASSGELFF. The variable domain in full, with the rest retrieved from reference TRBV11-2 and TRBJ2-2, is EAGVAQSPRYKIIEKRQSVAFWCNPISGHATLYWYQQILGQGPKLLIQFQNNGVVDDSQLPKDRFSAERLKGVDSTLKIQPAKLEDSAVYLCASSLGHFASSGELFFGEGSRLTVL.

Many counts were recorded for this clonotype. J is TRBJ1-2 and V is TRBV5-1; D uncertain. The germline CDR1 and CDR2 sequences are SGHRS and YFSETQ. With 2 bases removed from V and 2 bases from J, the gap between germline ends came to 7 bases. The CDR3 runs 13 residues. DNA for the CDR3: TGCGCCAGCAGCTTACAGATCAACTATGGCTACACCTTC. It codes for CASSLQINYGYTF.

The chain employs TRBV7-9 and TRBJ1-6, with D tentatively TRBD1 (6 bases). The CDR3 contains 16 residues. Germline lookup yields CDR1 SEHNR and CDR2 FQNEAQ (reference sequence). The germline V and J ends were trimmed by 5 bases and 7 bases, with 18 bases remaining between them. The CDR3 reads CASSRTTGGENSPLHF. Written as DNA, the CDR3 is TGTGCCAGCAGCCGAACGACAGGTGGGGAAAATTCACCCCTCCACTTT.

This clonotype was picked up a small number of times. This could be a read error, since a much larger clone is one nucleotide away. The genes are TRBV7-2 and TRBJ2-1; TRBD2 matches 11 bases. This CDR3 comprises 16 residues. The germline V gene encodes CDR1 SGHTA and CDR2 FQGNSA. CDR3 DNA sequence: TGTGTCAGCAGCCGTTTTAGCGGGGGGGCGGTCAATGAGCAGTTCTTC. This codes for CVSSRFSGGAVNEQFF.

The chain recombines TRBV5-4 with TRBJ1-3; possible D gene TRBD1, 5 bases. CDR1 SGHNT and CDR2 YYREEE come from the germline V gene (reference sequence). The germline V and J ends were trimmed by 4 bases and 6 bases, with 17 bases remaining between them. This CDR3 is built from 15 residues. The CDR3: CASSGGLSATNTIYF. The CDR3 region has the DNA TGTGCCAGCAGCGGGGGTTTATCAGCGACAAACACCATATATTTT.

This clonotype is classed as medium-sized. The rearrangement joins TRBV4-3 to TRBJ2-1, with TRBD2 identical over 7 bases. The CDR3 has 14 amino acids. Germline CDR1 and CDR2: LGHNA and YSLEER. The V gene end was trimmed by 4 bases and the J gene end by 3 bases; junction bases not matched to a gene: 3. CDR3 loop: CASSPGDYYNEQFF. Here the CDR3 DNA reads TGCGCCAGCAGCCCGGGGGACTACTACAATGAGCAGTTCTTC.

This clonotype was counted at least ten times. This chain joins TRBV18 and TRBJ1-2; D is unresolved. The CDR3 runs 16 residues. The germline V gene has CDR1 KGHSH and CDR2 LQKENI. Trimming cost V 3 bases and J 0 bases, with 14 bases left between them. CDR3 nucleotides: TGTGCCAGCTCACCCCTAGCGGGAGCGGCTAACTATGGCTACACCTTC. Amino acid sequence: CASSPLAGAANYGYTF.

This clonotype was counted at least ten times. The CDR3, as DNA: TGTGCCAGCAGTTTAATAGTACTGGGTCAAAAGAGGGGCATCCTGACTTTC. This codes for CASSLIVLGQKRGILTF. The chain joins TRBV12-3 or TRBV12-4 to TRBJ2-6, with D perhaps given as TRBD1 or TRBD2 (5 bases each). The CDR3 runs to 17 residues. The V end lost 2 bases, the J end lost 14 bases, and 25 bases lay between the germline ends.

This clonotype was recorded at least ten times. The CDR3 protein is CASSLVERGEKLFF. CDR3 in DNA: TGTGCCAGCAGCTTAGTCGAACGGGGTGAAAAACTGTTTTTT. V and J are TRBV7-8 and TRBJ1-4; D is ambiguous. CDR1 is SGHVS and CDR2 is FQNEAQ in the germline V gene. The ends were cut back, 1 base at V and 7 bases at J, with 10 bases in the middle. The length of the CDR3 is 14 residues.

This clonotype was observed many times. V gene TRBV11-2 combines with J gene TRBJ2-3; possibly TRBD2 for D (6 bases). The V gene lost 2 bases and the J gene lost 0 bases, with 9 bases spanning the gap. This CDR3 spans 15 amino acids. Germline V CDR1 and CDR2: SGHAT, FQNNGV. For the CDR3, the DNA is TGTGCCAGCAGCTTACGACTAGGAAGCACAGATACGCAGTATTTT. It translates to CASSLRLGSTDTQYF. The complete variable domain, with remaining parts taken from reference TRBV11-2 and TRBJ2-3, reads EAGVAQSPRYKIIEKRQSVAFWCNPISGHATLYWYQQILGQGPKLLIQFQNNGVVDDSQLPKDRFSAERLKGVDSTLKIQPAKLEDSAVYLCASSLRLGSTDTQYFGPGTRLTVL.

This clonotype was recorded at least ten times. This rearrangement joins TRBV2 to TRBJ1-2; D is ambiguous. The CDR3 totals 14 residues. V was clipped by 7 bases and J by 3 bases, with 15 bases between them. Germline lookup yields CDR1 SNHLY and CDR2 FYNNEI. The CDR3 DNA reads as TGTGCCAGCATGTCCGGACGCCAGTACTATGGCTACACCTTC. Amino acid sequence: CASMSGRQYYGYTF.

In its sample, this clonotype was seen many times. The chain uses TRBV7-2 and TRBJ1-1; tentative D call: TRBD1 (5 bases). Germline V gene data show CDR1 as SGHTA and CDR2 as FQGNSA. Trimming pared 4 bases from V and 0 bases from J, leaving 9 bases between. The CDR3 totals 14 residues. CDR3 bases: TGTGCCAGCAGCTCCTGGGGCTTGAACACTGAAGCTTTCTTT. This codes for CASSSWGLNTEAFF.

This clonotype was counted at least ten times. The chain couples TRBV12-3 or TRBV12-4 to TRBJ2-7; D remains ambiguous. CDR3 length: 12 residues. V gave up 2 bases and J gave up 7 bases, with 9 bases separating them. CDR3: CASSLTSREQYF. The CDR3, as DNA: TGTGCCAGCAGTTTAACTTCTAGGGAGCAGTACTTC.

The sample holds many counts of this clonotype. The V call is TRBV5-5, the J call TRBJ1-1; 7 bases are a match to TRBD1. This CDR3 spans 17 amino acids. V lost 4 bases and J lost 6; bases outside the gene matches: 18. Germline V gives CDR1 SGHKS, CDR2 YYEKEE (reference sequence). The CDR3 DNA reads TGTGCCAGCAGCGCTACAGGAAGCGGGACAGCAGTACCTGAAGCTTTCTTT. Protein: CASSATGSGTAVPEAFF.

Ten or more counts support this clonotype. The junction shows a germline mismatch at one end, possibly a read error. CDR3 loop: CASSPRVERGAGELFF. The CDR3 region has the DNA TGTGCTAGCAGCCCCCGGGTAGAGCGGGGGGCCGGGGAGCTGTTTTTT. The rearrangement uses TRBV7-7 and TRBJ2-2, with 9 positions matching TRBD2. CDR3 length equals 16 residues. Germline CDR1 reads SSHAT; CDR2 reads FNYEAQ (reference sequence).

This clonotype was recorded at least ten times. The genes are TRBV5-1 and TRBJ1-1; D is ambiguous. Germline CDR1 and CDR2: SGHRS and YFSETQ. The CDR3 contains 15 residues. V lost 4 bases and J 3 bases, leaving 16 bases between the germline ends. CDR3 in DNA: TGCGCCAGCAGCGCGGCAGGACGCGGCGACACTGAAGCTTTCTTT. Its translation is CASSAAGRGDTEAFF.

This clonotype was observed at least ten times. The CDR3, as DNA: TGTGCCAGCAGCCGGGGGCTAGCTGGGGTGGTTCAGTACTTC. Translating gives CASSRGLAGVVQYF. The chain has TRBV12-3 or TRBV12-4 and TRBJ2-4; D tentatively reads TRBD1 or TRBD2 (6 bases each). The germline V and J ends were trimmed by 6 bases and 11 bases, with 20 bases remaining between them. This CDR3 region has 14 residues.

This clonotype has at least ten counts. CDR3 sequence reads: CASSLALRGNEQFF. Written as DNA, the CDR3 is TGTGCCAGCAGCTTAGCACTTCGAGGGAATGAGCAGTTCTTC. The chain carries TRBV7-2 and TRBJ2-1; D may be TRBD2 (5 bases). V was pared by 0 bases and J by 7 bases, with 10 bases between. The CDR3 has 14 residues. Germline CDR1 and CDR2: SGHTA and FQGNSA.

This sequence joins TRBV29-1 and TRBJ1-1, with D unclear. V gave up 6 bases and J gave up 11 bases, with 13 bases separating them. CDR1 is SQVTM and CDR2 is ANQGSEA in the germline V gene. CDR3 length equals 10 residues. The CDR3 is CSVENMDAFF. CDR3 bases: TGCAGCGTGGAAAACATGGACGCTTTCTTT.

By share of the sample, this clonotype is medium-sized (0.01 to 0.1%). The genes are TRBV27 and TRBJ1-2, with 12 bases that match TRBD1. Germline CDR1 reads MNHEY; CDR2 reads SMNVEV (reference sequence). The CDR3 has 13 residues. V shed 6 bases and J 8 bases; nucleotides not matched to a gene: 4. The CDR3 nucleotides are TGTGCCAGCAGGGGACAGGGGGCGGGCGGCTACACCTTC. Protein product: CASRGQGAGGYTF.

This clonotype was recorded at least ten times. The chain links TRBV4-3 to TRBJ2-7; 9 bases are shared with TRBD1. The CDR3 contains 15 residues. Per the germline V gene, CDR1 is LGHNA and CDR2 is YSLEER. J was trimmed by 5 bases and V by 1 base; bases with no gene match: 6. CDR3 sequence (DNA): TGCGCCAGCAGCCAAGGTGGGACAGGGTGCAACGAGCAGTACTTC. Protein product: CASSQGGTGCNEQYF.

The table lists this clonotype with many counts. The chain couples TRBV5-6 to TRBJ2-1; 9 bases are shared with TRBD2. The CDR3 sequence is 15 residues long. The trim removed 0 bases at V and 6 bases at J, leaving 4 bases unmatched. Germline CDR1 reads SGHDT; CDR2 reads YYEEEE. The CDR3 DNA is TGTGCCAGCAGCTTGGTTGCGGGGGGGCCCAATGAGCAGTTCTTC. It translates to CASSLVAGGPNEQFF.